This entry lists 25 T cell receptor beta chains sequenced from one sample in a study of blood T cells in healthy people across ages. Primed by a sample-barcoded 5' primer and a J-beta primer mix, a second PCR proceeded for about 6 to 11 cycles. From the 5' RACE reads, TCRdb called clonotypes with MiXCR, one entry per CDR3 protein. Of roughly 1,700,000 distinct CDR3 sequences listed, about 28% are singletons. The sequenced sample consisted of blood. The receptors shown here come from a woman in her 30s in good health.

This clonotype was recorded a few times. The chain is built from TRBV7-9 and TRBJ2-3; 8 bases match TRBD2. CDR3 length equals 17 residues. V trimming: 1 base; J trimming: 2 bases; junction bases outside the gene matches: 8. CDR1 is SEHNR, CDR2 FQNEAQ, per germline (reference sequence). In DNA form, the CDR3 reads TGTGCCAGCAGCTTAGTTGGAGCGGGAGTGGTCACAGATACGCAGTATTTT. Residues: CASSLVGAGVVTDTQYF.

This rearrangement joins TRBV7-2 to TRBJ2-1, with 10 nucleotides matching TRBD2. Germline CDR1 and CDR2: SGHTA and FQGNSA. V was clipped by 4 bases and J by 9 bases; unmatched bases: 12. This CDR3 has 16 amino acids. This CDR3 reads CASSYQGVVAGGEQFF. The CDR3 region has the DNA TGTGCCAGCAGCTATCAGGGGGTGGTAGCGGGAGGTGAGCAGTTCTTC.

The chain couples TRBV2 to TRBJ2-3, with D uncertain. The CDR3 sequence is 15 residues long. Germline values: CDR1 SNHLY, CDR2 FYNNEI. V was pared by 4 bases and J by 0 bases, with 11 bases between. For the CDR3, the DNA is TGTGCCAGCAGTGGCTCGGACCTTAGCACAGATACGCAGTATTTT. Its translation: CASSGSDLSTDTQYF.

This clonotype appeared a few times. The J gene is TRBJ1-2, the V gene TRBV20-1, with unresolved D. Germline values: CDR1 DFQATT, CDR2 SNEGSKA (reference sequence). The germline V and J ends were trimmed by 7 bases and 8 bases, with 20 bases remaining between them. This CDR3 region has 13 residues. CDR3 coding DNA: TGCAGTGTTGGGTCGTGGAGAGCCGGAGGCTACACCTTC. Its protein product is CSVGSWRAGGYTF.

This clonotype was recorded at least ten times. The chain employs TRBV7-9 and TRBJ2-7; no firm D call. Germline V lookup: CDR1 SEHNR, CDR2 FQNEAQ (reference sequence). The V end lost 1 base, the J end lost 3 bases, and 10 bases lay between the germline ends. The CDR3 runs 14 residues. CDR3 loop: CASSLGAAIYEQYF. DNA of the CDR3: TGTGCCAGCAGCTTAGGGGCCGCGATCTACGAGCAGTACTTC.

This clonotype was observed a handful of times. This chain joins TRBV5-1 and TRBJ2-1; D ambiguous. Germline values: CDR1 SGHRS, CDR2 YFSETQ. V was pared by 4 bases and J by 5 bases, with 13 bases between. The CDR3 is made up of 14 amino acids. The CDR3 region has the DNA TGCGCCAGCAGCCCTTGGCGTCTGGACAATGAGCAGTTCTTC. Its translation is CASSPWRLDNEQFF.

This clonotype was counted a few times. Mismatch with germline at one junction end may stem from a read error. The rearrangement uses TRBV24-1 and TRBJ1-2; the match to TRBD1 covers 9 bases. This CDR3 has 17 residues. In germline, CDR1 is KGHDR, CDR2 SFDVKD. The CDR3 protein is CVTSDRTGGGGDYGYTF. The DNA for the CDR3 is TGTGTCACCAGTGATCGTACAGGGGGCGGAGGTGACTATGGCTACACCTTC.

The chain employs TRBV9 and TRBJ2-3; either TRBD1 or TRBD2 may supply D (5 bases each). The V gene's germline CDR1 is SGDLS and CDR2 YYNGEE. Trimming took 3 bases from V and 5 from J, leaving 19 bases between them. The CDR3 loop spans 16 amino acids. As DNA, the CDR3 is TGTGCCAGCAGCGCCCGGGGACGGAGCGGAGGAGATACGCAGTATTTT. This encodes CASSARGRSGGDTQYF.

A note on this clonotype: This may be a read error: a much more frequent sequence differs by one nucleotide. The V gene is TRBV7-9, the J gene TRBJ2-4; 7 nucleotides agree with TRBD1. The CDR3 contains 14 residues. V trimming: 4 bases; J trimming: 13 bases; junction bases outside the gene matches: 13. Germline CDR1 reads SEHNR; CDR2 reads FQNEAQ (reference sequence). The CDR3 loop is CASSSPTGLNGQYF. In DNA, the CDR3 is TGTGCCAGCAGCTCTCCGACAGGGCTTAACGGGCAGTACTTC.

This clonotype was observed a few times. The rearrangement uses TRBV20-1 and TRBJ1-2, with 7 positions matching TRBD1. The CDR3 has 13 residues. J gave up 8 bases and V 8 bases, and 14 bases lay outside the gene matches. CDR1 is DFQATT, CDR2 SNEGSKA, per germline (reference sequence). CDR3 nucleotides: TGCAGTTCCTTCCAGGGGGGTGGGCGCGGCTACACCTTC. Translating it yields CSSFQGGGRGYTF.

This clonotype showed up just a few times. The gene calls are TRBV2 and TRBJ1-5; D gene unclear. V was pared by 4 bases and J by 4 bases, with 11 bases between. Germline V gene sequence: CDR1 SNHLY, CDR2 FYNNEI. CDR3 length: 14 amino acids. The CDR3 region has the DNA TGTGCCAGCAGTGCGTACAGTGATAATCAGCCCCAGCATTTT. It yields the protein CASSAYSDNQPQHF.

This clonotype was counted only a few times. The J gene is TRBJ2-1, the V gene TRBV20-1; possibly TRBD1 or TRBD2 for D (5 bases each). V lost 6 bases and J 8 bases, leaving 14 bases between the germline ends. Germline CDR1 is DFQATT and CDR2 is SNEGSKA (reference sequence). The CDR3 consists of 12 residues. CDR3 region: CSAGARSDEQFF. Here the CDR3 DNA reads TGCAGTGCCGGGGCCAGGTCGGATGAGCAGTTCTTC.

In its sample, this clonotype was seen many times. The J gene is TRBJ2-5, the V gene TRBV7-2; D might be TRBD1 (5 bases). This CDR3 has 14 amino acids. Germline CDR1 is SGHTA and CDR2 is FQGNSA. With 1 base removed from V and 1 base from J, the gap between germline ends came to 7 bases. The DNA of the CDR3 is TGTGCCAGCAGCTTAGACAGGAGCCAAGAGACCCAGTACTTC. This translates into CASSLDRSQETQYF.

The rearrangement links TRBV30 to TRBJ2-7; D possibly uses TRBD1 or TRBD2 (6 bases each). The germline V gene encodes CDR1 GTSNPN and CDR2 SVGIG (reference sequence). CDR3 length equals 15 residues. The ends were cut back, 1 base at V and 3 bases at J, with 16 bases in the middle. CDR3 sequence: CAWSGPRGPLYEQYF. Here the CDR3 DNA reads TGTGCCTGGAGTGGCCCCCGGGGGCCGCTCTACGAGCAGTACTTC.

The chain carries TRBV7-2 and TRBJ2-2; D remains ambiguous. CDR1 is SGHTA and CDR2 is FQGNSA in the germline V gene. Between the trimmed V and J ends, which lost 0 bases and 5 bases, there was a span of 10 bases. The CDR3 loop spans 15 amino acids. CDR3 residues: CASSLAVVVTGELFF. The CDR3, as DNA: TGTGCCAGCAGCTTAGCGGTGGTAGTAACCGGGGAGCTGTTTTTT.

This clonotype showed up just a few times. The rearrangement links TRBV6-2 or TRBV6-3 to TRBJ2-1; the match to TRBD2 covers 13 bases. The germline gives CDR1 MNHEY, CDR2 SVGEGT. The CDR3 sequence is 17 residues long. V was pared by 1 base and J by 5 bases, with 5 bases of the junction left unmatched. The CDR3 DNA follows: TGTGCCAGCAGTTACTTTCCTGGGACTAGCGGGAACAATGAGCAGTTCTTC. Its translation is CASSYFPGTSGNNEQFF.

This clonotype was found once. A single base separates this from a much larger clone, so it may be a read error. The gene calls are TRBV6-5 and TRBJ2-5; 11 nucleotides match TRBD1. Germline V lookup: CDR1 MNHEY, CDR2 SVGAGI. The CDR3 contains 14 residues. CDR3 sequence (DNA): TGTGCCTGCAGGTCCGGGACAGGGGGTTGGGAGCAGTACTTC. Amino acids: CACRSGTGGWEQYF.

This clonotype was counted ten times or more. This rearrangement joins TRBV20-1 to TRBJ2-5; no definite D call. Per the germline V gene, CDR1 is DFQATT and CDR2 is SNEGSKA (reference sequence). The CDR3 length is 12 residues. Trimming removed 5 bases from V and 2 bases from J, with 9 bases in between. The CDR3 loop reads CSAGDIQETQYF. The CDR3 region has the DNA TGCAGTGCTGGGGATATTCAAGAGACCCAGTACTTC.

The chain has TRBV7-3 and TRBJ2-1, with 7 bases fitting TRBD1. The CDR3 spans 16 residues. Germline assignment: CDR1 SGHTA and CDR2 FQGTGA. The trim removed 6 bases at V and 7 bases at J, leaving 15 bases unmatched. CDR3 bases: TGTGCCAGCAGTCCCCCGCCGTCGACAGGGCGTAATGAGCAGTTCTTC. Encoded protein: CASSPPPSTGRNEQFF.

The CDR3 region is CASSPGVPNTEAFF. For the CDR3, the DNA is TGTGCCAGCTCACCGGGGGTCCCGAACACTGAAGCTTTCTTT. This chain uses TRBV18 with TRBJ1-1; tentative D call: TRBD1 (5 bases). The V gene's germline CDR1 is KGHSH and CDR2 LQKENI. This CDR3 has 14 residues. V lost 3 bases, J lost 1 base, and 9 bases lay in between. Filled out from reference TRBV18 and TRBJ1-1, the complete variable domain reads NAGVMQNPRHLVRRRGQEARLRCSPMKGHSHVYWYRQLPEEGLKFMVYLQKENIIDESGMPKERFSAEFPKEGPSILRIQQVVRGDSAAYFCASSPGVPNTEAFFGQGTRLTVV.

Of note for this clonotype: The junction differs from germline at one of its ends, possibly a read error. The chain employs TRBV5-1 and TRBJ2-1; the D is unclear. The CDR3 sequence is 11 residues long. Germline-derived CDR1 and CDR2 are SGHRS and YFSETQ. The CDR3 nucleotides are TGCGCCGGCAGCTTGGACGGTGAGCAGTTCTTC. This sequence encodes CAGSLDGEQFF. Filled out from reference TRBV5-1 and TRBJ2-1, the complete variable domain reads KAGVTQTPRYLIKTRGQQVTLSCSPISGHRSVSWYQQTPGQGLQFLFEYFSETQRNKGNFPGRFSGRQFSNSRSEMNVSTLELGDSALYLCAGSLDGEQFFGPGTRLTVL.

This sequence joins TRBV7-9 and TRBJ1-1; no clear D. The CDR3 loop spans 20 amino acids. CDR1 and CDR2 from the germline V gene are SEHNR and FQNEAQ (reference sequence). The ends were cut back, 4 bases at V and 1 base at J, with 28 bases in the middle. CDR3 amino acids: CASSSPLRGVKVGKNTEAFF. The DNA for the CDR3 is TGTGCCAGCAGCTCACCCCTACGCGGGGTGAAGGTTGGTAAGAACACTGAAGCTTTCTTT. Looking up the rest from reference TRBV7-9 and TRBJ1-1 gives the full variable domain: DTGVSQNPRHKITKRGQNVTFRCDPISEHNRLYWYRQTLGQGPEFLTYFQNEAQLEKSRLLSDRFSAERPKGSFSTLEIQRTEQGDSAMYLCASSSPLRGVKVGKNTEAFFGQGTRLTVV.

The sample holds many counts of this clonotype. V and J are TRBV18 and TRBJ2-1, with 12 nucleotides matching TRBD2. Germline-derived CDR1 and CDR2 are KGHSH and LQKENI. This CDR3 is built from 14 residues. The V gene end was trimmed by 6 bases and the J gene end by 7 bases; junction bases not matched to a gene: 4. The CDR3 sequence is CASSPSGGGNEQFF. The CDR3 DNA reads TGTGCCAGCTCCCCTAGCGGGGGGGGAAATGAGCAGTTCTTC.

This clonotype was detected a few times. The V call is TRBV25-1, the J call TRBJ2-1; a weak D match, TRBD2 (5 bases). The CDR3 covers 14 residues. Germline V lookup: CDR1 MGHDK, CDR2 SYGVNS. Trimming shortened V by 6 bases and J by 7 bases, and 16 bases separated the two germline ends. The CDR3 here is CASRTAGEGNEQFF. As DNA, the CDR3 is TGTGCCAGCAGAACGGCGGGTGAAGGGAATGAGCAGTTCTTC.

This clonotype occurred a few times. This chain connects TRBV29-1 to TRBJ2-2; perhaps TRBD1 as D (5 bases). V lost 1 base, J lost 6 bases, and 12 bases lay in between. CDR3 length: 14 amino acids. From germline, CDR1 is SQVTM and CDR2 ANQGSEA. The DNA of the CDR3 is TGCAGCGTTGAAGCCCAAGGGGTCTCCGGGGAGCTGTTTTTT. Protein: CSVEAQGVSGELFF.